The 11 T cell receptor beta chains listed next were all sequenced from one sample in a study of T cell repertoires in cytomegalovirus infection. TCRdb re-analysed the reads in MiXCR, keeping a single row per CDR3 protein. The repertoire holds around 78,000 distinct CDR3 sequences, with roughly a quarter as singletons. For these receptors, no antigen is known. The sample was CD8+ T cells from cultured PBMCs, taken from culture after CMV antigen stimulation. These TCRs come from a human donor in good health (CMV status not recorded). Some clones in this sample may be carry-over from other donors' samples.

In its sample, this clonotype was seen a few times. The gene calls are TRBV15 and TRBJ2-3; 10 nucleotides line up with TRBD2. Germline CDR1 and CDR2: LNHNV and YYDKDF (reference sequence). V lost 2 bases and J lost 4; bases outside the gene matches: 6. CDR3 length: 16 amino acids. The CDR3 sequence is CATSRQASGGADTQYF. The CDR3 bases are TGTGCCACCAGCAGACAAGCTAGCGGGGGAGCAGATACGCAGTATTTT.

This clonotype appeared a few times. V gene TRBV25-1 combines with J gene TRBJ2-3; D unresolved. Germline V gene data show CDR1 as MGHDK and CDR2 as SYGVNS. Trimming left V 8 bases short and J 1 base short, with 7 bases between. CDR3 length: 12 residues. CDR3 DNA sequence: TGTGCCAGCGGGGTGCGCACAGATACGCAGTATTTT. It encodes CASGVRTDTQYF.

This clonotype was observed many times. This rearrangement joins TRBV7-3 to TRBJ2-1, with D unclear. The CDR3 loop spans 16 amino acids. CDR1 SGHTA and CDR2 FQGTGA come from the germline V gene. The V end lost 4 bases, the J end lost 5 bases, and 18 bases lay between the germline ends. CDR3 DNA sequence: TGTGCCAGCAGCTATAGACTGGGAAGTCCTAACAATGAGCAGTTCTTC. Amino acid sequence: CASSYRLGSPNNEQFF.

About this clonotype: A much larger clone lies one base from this, so it may be a read error. The genes are TRBV7-2 and TRBJ2-3; TRBD1 aligns across 7 bases. This CDR3 contains 16 residues. The germline V gene has CDR1 SGHTA and CDR2 FQGNSA. V trimming: 1 base; J trimming: 4 bases; junction bases outside the gene matches: 8. DNA for the CDR3: TGTGCCAGCAGCTTAGAGTGGGCAGGGGGTTCAGATACGCAGTATTTT. This encodes CASSLEWAGGSDTQYF.

This clonotype was seen a handful of times. CDR3 sequence (DNA): TGTGCCACCAGTTCCGGGACAGGGGGCTGGGCAGATACGCAGTATTTT. Its protein product is CATSSGTGGWADTQYF. The V and J genes are TRBV24-1 and TRBJ2-3; 12 bases are shared with TRBD1. CDR1 KGHDR and CDR2 SFDVKD come from the germline V gene. With V trimmed by 6 bases and J by 4 bases, 7 bases remained unmatched. The length of the CDR3 is 16 residues.

The genes are TRBV20-1 and TRBJ2-7, with 12 positions matching TRBD2. There are 19 residues in the CDR3. Trimming removed 0 bases from V and 0 bases from J; junction bases left unmatched: 12. CDR1 is DFQATT and CDR2 is SNEGSKA in the germline V gene (reference sequence). This chain's CDR3 is CSARDLSTSGGPFSYEQYF. The DNA for the CDR3 is TGCAGTGCTAGAGATCTATCGACTAGCGGGGGCCCATTCTCCTACGAGCAGTACTTC.

V usage is TRBV11-3 and J usage is TRBJ1-4, with TRBD1 as a possible D gene (5 bases). The CDR3 runs 19 residues. From germline, CDR1 is SGHNT and CDR2 YENEEA. V was shortened by 2 bases and J by 10 bases, with 29 bases between the two germline ends. In DNA, the CDR3 is TGTGCCAGCAGCTTACACAGCCCCGAAAAGGGACGGGGTCAAGGAAAACTGTTTTTT. This sequence encodes CASSLHSPEKGRGQGKLFF.

This clonotype was seen at least ten times. The chain is built from TRBV7-9 and TRBJ2-7; perhaps TRBD1 as D (6 bases). Germline CDR1 and CDR2: SEHNR and FQNEAQ (reference sequence). V lost 7 bases and J 3 bases, leaving 10 bases between the germline ends. There are 12 residues in the CDR3. In DNA form, the CDR3 reads TGTGCCAGCACAGGGACAAGCTACGAGCAGTACTTC. Translation gives CASTGTSYEQYF.

This clonotype showed up many times. V is TRBV7-9 and J is TRBJ2-7, with TRBD1 matching 7 bases. The ends lost 5 bases at V and 5 bases at J; junction bases unmatched: 9. The germline V gene has CDR1 SEHNR and CDR2 FQNEAQ (reference sequence). CDR3 length: 14 amino acids. CDR3 sequence reads: CASSQVRGTDEQYF. The CDR3 DNA reads as TGTGCCAGCAGCCAAGTACGAGGGACAGACGAGCAGTACTTC.

This clonotype has at least ten counts. The chain carries TRBV7-6 and TRBJ1-1; the D gene is possibly TRBD1 (5 bases). Germline loops: CDR1 SGHVS, CDR2 FNYEAQ. V was cut by 4 bases and J by 0 bases, with 18 bases left in between. CDR3 length equals 17 residues. CDR3 loop: CASSSGTPGTMNTEAFF. CDR3 DNA: TGTGCCAGCAGCTCCGGGACTCCCGGTACCATGAACACTGAAGCTTTCTTT.

The rearrangement links TRBV28 to TRBJ1-2; TRBD1 might be the D (6 bases). Germline assignment: CDR1 MDHEN and CDR2 SYDVKM. This CDR3 contains 14 residues. The V end lost 6 bases, the J end lost 8 bases, and 19 bases lay between the germline ends. The CDR3 loop is CASSAPPAGAGYTF. CDR3 bases: TGTGCCAGCAGCGCACCCCCGGCAGGGGCCGGCTACACCTTC.